This record looks at one TCR beta chain sequence and its context. This entry belongs to a study of blood T cell repertoires in COVID-19. Here immunoSEQ multiplex PCR was the method, and the copy in TCRdb shows in-frame clones only, minus some. The data show approximately 200,000 clones, with about three quarters seen just once and 12% held by the top ten. Germline CDR1 SGHRS, CDR2 YFSETQ. Trimming removed 4 bases from V and 5 bases from J; junction bases left unmatched: 4. There are 13 residues in the CDR3. Sequencing used peripheral blood. This sequence was found in an elderly woman with COVID-19, enrolled during active disease. This rearrangement joins TRBV5-1 to TRBJ2-5, with 8 bases that match TRBD1. CDR3 protein: CASSVTGDETQYF. The CDR3 region has the DNA TGCGCCAGCAGCGTGACAGGGGATGAGACCCAGTACTTC.